The rows below give T cell receptor beta chains drawn from one sample of a study of cytomegalovirus exposure and HLA in healthy donors. Sequencing was performed with immunoSEQ multiplex PCR; in TCRdb, only in-frame clones are kept and a portion is missing. The data contain about 150,000 clones, over 65% of them singletons. Sequences were obtained from PBMCs. The source of these receptors is a middle-aged woman in good health and CMV-seronegative. Each CDR3 is given without its conserved first and last residue.

V gene,CDR3 length,J gene,CDR3 protein
TRBV27,11,TRBJ1-1,ASSLRGQGQAF
TRBV7-9,17,TRBJ2-6,ASTPRQGRPSSGANVLT
TRBV18,14,TRBJ1-4,ASSPIGGQGNEKLF
TRBV11-2,13,TRBJ2-7,ASSQPQGAIGEQY
TRBV9,13,TRBJ1-4,ASSAPGGANEKLF
TRBV6-5,9,TRBJ2-4,ASSYRGREY
TRBV5-1,10,TRBJ1-1,ATSNYGTEAF
TRBV7-2,14,TRBJ2-5,ASSLGLAGGRGTQY
TRBV7-2,14,TRBJ2-5,ASSLNSIRGMETQY
TRBV4-1,14,TRBJ1-4,ASSQERTGGSEKLF
TRBV11-2,14,TRBJ2-7,ASSLEASGNSYEQY
TRBV7-7,17,TRBJ2-5,ASSLEWTGDRGYQETQY
TRBV4-1,14,TRBJ2-3,ASSQETDSITDTQY
TRBV27,12,TRBJ2-7,ASSLGASSYEQY
TRBV29-1,11,TRBJ2-4,STRGRLTDIQY
TRBV25-1,13,TRBJ2-1,ASSEYRTSYNEQF
TRBV13,13,TRBJ2-1,ASRRGWGNHNEQF
TRBV11-2,13,TRBJ1-1,ASSLRSDMNTEAF
TRBV6-5,11,TRBJ1-5,ASSYSRNQPQH
TRBV23-1,15,TRBJ1-5,ASSHPDRPNSNQPQH
TRBV6-5,12,TRBJ2-2,ARQTGENTGELF
TRBV5-4,12,TRBJ2-7,ASSFPGTDYEQY
TRBV19,10,TRBJ2-3,ASSIQSDTQY
TRBV5-6,12,TRBJ2-7,ASSGTGSIYEQY
TRBV28,16,TRBJ2-7,ASSFLSSGQGGTYEQY
TRBV2,11,TRBJ1-2,ASSGTGGFGYT
TRBV18,12,TRBJ2-7,ASSPGGQGYEQY
TRBV15,14,TRBJ1-5,ATSRGQTISNQPQH
TRBV28,15,TRBJ1-5,ASSPGQGFYSNQPQH
TRBV6-4,13,TRBJ2-1,ASSADGTPYNEQF
TRBV7-2,16,TRBJ2-1,ASSLAQDSLSSYNEQF
TRBV5-6,11,TRBJ2-7,ASSLRRRGEQY
TRBV5-4,16,TRBJ2-7,ASSQPGTSGRAGYEQY
TRBV7-2,13,TRBJ1-4,ASSFQGSTNEKLF
TRBV7-9,13,TRBJ1-2,ASSLLVANNYGYT
TRBV5-6,12,TRBJ1-2,ASSYLDRPYGYI
TRBV6-1,13,TRBJ2-2,ASSAVGGVPGELF
TRBV7-9,12,TRBJ1-1,ASSEQGGNTEAF
TRBV5-1,13,TRBJ1-2,ASSLDGQGADGYT
TRBV6-5,13,TRBJ1-1,ASRNGDSQNTEAF
TRBV28,15,TRBJ1-2,ASSFLVQGKGNYGYT
TRBV5-1,12,TRBJ2-1,ASSLLSGEREQF
TRBV5-1,18,TRBJ2-5,ASRLNPGLAGGSTQETQY
TRBV5-8,13,TRBJ2-3,ASSLGRQGADTQY
TRBV2,13,TRBJ1-2,ASSQEWTGSYGYT
TRBV5-4,13,TRBJ1-1,ASSSGTAVNTEAF
TRBV27,15,TRBJ2-6,ASSLRGSSSGANVLT
TRBV5-6,12,TRBJ1-2,ASSLELPVYGYT
TRBV2,13,TRBJ2-2,ASLLGTWNTGELF
TRBV5-1,14,TRBJ2-2,ASSLGGVANTGELF
TRBV2,13,TRBJ1-5,ASSEGGRSNQPQH
TRBV30,11,TRBJ2-5,AWSIGQAETQY
TRBV4-1,13,TRBJ1-4,ASSFAQGTNEKLF
TRBV15,14,TRBJ2-2,ATSREVGVNTGELF
TRBV12-1,10,TRBJ2-5,ASSGLEETQY
TRBV2,12,TRBJ2-7,ASSTMLGSYEQY
TRBV7-7,14,TRBJ2-5,ASSPGLAGPQETQY